This TCR beta chain derives from a study of glioma-infiltrating T cells after dendritic cell vaccination. TCRdb's copy holds only in-frame clones and misses some; the assay was immunoSEQ multiplex PCR. Of 25,000 to 35,000 clones in the sample, 90% to 95% were seen once. The sample was blood, taken before dendritic cell vaccination. The sequence derives from a human donor with glioblastoma.

CDR3 bases: TGTGCCAGCAGCCAGGGCGGGGGTGGGACCCAGTACTTC. As protein: CASSQGGGGTQYF. V and J are TRBV6-1 and TRBJ2-5, with 7 bases aligning to TRBD2. V lost 6 bases to trimming and J lost 7 bases; unmatched junction nucleotides: 8. Germline CDR1 is MNHNS and CDR2 is SASEGT. This CDR3 has 13 residues.